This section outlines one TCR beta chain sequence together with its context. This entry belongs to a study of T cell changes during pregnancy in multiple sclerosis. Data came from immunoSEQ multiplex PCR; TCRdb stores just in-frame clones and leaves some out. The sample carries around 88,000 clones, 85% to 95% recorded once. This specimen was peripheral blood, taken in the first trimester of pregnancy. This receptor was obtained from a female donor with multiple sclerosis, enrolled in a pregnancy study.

In DNA form, the CDR3 reads TGTGCCAGCAGCTATAATAGAGGAGATAGCAATCAGCCCCAGCATTTT. It specifies CASSYNRGDSNQPQHF. The chain recombines TRBV7-9 with TRBJ1-5, with D unresolved. The CDR3 has 16 amino acids. With 4 bases removed from V and 0 bases from J, the gap between germline ends came to 13 bases. The germline CDR1 and CDR2 sequences are SEHNR and FQNEAQ (reference sequence).